The next 20 T cell receptor beta chains were all read from a single sample in a study of cytomegalovirus exposure and HLA in healthy donors. Amplification used 60 Vbeta primers and 13 Jbeta primers. The assay was immunoSEQ multiplex PCR, and TCRdb's table has in-frame clones only and misses some. The data show around 170,000 clones, over 60% seen once. The source material was PBMCs. Receptors originate from a man between 35 and 55 years old in good health and CMV-seronegative.

The genes are TRBV12-2 and TRBJ2-5; the table's D call TRBD2 went unverified against the DNA. TRBV12-2 is classified as a pseudogene. This CDR3 has 13 residues. The CDR3 region is CASRLTRGETQYF. Here the CDR3 DNA reads TGTGCAAGTCGCTTAACTAGAGGGGAGACCCAGTACTTC.

The chain is built from TRBV29-1 and TRBJ1-1; 9 bases agree with TRBD1. Germline lookup yields CDR1 SQVTM and CDR2 ANQGSEA. V dropped 5 bases and J dropped 1; count of bases not matched to a gene: 8. The CDR3 covers 15 residues. As DNA, the CDR3 is TGCAGCGTTCAGGACAGGGGAATTTGGAACACTGAAGCTTTCTTT. Its protein product is CSVQDRGIWNTEAFF.

CDR3 sequence: CASMGGQGLYQPQHF. The CDR3 bases are TGTGCCAGTATGGGGGGGCAGGGACTTTATCAGCCCCAGCATTTT. The V and J genes are TRBV19 and TRBJ1-5, with D possibly being TRBD1 (6 bases). The V end lost 7 bases, the J end lost 5 bases, and 18 bases lay between the germline ends. Germline CDR1 reads LNHDA; CDR2 reads SQIVND (reference sequence). This CDR3 has 15 residues.

This chain connects TRBV6-5 to TRBJ2-1; 10 bases map to TRBD1. V dropped 5 bases and J dropped 7; count of bases not matched to a gene: 5. Germline lookup yields CDR1 MNHEY and CDR2 SVGAGI. CDR3 length: 14 amino acids. CDR3 in DNA: TGTGCCAGCAGTCCCGGGACAGGGGTAAATGAGCAGTTCTTC. Its protein is CASSPGTGVNEQFF.

The rearrangement joins TRBV7-3 to TRBJ2-5; D gene unclear. Trimming removed 1 base from V and 9 bases from J, with 3 bases in between. Per germline, CDR1 SGHTA and CDR2 FQGTGA. This CDR3 contains 10 residues. The CDR3 loop reads CASSLNSQYF. The CDR3 DNA sequence: TGTGCCAGCAGCTTAAACTCCCAGTACTTC.

This clone has just one count. The chain employs TRBV5-1 and TRBJ2-3, with TRBD2 as a possible D gene (5 bases). V lost 5 bases, J lost 2 bases, and 12 bases lay in between. The CDR3 is 14 residues long. Germline CDR1 and CDR2: SGHRS and YFSETQ. This CDR3 reads CASSPERTTDTQYF. The CDR3 coding sequence is TGCGCCAGCAGTCCCGAGCGGACCACAGATACGCAGTATTTT.

This rearrangement joins TRBV5-1 to TRBJ2-7, with 7 bases fitting TRBD1. Germline CDR1 SGHRS, CDR2 YFSETQ. Trimming at V came to 4 bases and at J to 3 bases, leaving 13 bases not matched to a gene. The CDR3 sequence is 16 residues long. In nucleotides, the CDR3 is TGCGCCAGCAGCCTATTCCCTGAGACAGGGAACTACGAGCAGTACTTC. It yields the protein CASSLFPETGNYEQYF.

The rearrangement links TRBV14 to TRBJ2-1, with 15 bases identical to TRBD2. The CDR3 runs to 18 residues. After removal of 4 bases from V and 6 bases from J, the junction contained 10 bases not matched to a gene. Germline V gene data show CDR1 as SGHDN and CDR2 as FVKESK. The CDR3 DNA follows: TGTGCCAGCAGCCCAAGACGGACTAGCGGGGGGGGTTCCAATGAGCAGTTCTTC. This gives the protein CASSPRRTSGGGSNEQFF.

The chain combines TRBV7-9 with TRBJ2-3, with D perhaps TRBD1 (5 bases). This CDR3 has 14 amino acids. CDR1 is SEHNR and CDR2 is FQNEAQ in the germline V gene (reference sequence). The V end lost 1 base, the J end lost 4 bases, and 9 bases lay between the germline ends. The CDR3 nucleotides are TGTGCCAGCAGCTTAGGGGGCAGGGCAGATACGCAGTATTTT. Protein product: CASSLGGRADTQYF.

The chain employs TRBV5-5 and TRBJ2-7, with TRBD1 matching over 10 bases. Looked up from germline, CDR1 is SGHKS and CDR2 is YYEKEE (reference sequence). CDR3 size: 15 residues. Trimming cost V 4 bases and J 1 base; bases outside gene matches: 5. The CDR3 loop reads CASSAWDRGSYEQYF. The CDR3 coding sequence is TGTGCCAGCAGCGCCTGGGACAGGGGTTCCTACGAGCAGTACTTC.

In regard to this clone: Different DNA sequences within this sample yield the same CDR3. The chain combines TRBV9 with TRBJ2-3, with TRBD2 matching over 9 bases. CDR3 size: 15 residues. Looked up from germline, CDR1 is SGDLS and CDR2 is YYNGEE. The V and J ends lost 2 bases and 1 base, in that order; junction bases with no gene match: 2. CDR3 bases: TGTGCCAGCAGCGTTGGCGGGGGGGGCACAGATACGCAGTATTTT. Translated, it gives CASSVGGGGTDTQYF. The full variable domain, with the rest looked up from reference TRBV9 and TRBJ2-3, is DSGVTQTPKHLITATGQRVTLRCSPRSGDLSVYWYQQSLDQGLQFLIQYYNGEERAKGNILERFSAQQFPDLHSELNLSSLELGDSALYFCASSVGGGGTDTQYFGPGTRLTVL.

The CDR3 nucleotides read TGTGCCAGCACCTCCGGGACAGGCATTAACTATGGCTACACCTTC. Its protein is CASTSGTGINYGYTF. The chain recombines TRBV7-9 with TRBJ1-2; TRBD1 matches at 8 bases. CDR1 SEHNR and CDR2 FQNEAQ come from the germline V gene (reference sequence). This CDR3 region has 15 residues. V dropped 7 bases and J dropped 1; count of bases not matched to a gene: 8. The full variable domain, rest sourced from reference TRBV7-9 and TRBJ1-2, is DTGVSQNPRHKITKRGQNVTFRCDPISEHNRLYWYRQTLGQGPEFLTYFQNEAQLEKSRLLSDRFSAERPKGSFSTLEIQRTEQGDSAMYLCASTSGTGINYGYTFGSGTRLTVV.

The chain links TRBV20-1 to TRBJ1-5, with TRBD1 identical over 7 bases. Germline CDR1 DFQATT, CDR2 SNEGSKA (reference sequence). The CDR3 has 11 residues. V shed 4 bases, J shed 11 bases, and the junction held 5 bases outside the gene matches. CDR3 amino acids: CSATRQGSQHF. In nucleotides, the CDR3 is TGCAGTGCTACTAGACAGGGTTCCCAGCATTTT.

The chain joins TRBV5-1 to TRBJ1-1; 8 positions agree with TRBD1. CDR3 length: 14 amino acids. Germline V gene sequence: CDR1 SGHRS, CDR2 YFSETQ. V lost 4 bases and J lost 5; bases outside the gene matches: 7. CDR3 protein: CASSQQGGATEAFF. The CDR3 DNA reads as TGCGCCAGCAGCCAACAGGGGGGAGCGACTGAAGCTTTCTTT.

This rearrangement joins TRBV7-2 to TRBJ1-1; 8 nucleotides align to TRBD1. This CDR3 has 14 residues. The trim removed 5 bases at V and 4 bases at J, leaving 6 bases unmatched. CDR1 is SGHTA, CDR2 FQGNSA, per germline. The CDR3 here is CASSMRRGLTEAFF. The CDR3 nucleotides are TGTGCCAGCAGCATGCGCAGGGGGCTCACTGAAGCTTTCTTT. Full variable domain (outside the CDR3, taken from reference TRBV7-2 and TRBJ1-1): GAGVSQSPSNKVTEKGKDVELRCDPISGHTALYWYRQSLGQGLEFLIYFQGNSAPDKSGLPSDRFSAERTGGSVSTLTIQRTQQEDSAVYLCASSMRRGLTEAFFGQGTRLTVV.

This clone was found a few times. The DNA for the CDR3 is TGTGCTAGTGGGCCGGCAGGGTGGTACGAGCAGTACTTC. This codes for CASGPAGWYEQYF. This chain connects TRBV12-5 to TRBJ2-5; the D gene is possibly TRBD1 (5 bases). Near its end, the DNA agrees better with TRBJ2-7, so the J call may be wrong. CDR3 length: 13 amino acids. CDR1 and CDR2 from the germline V gene are LGHNT and FRNRAP.

The chain uses TRBV29-1 and TRBJ1-1; D perhaps matches TRBD1 (6 bases). CDR3 length: 13 residues. Trimming removed 5 bases at V and 2 bases at J, with 12 bases between. Germline loops: CDR1 SQVTM, CDR2 ANQGSEA. In nucleotides, the CDR3 is TGCAGCGTTCAACAGGGTTACAACACTGAAGCTTTCTTT. It yields the protein CSVQQGYNTEAFF.

Only one count was recorded for this clone. This chain connects TRBV4-3 to TRBJ2-2; 9 bases map to TRBD1. The CDR3 is made up of 18 amino acids. Trimming cost V 0 bases and J 4 bases; bases outside gene matches: 9. Germline V lookup: CDR1 LGHNA, CDR2 YSLEER. The CDR3 sequence: CASSQEEGQGLSTGELFF. CDR3 bases: TGCGCCAGCAGCCAAGAGGAGGGACAGGGTCTTAGCACCGGGGAGCTGTTTTTT.

The gene calls are TRBV5-4 and TRBJ1-3; D ambiguous. Germline V gene sequence: CDR1 SGHNT, CDR2 YYREEE (reference sequence). Trimming took off 0 bases at V and 2 bases at J, with 9 bases between the two ends. The CDR3 consists of 15 residues. The CDR3 protein is CASSLDQVAGNTIYF. In nucleotides, the CDR3 is TGTGCCAGCAGCTTGGACCAGGTCGCTGGAAACACCATATATTTT.

This clone occurred once. The genes are TRBV14 and TRBJ2-6, with 14 bases lining up with TRBD2. The CDR3 is 18 residues long. CDR1 and CDR2 from the germline V gene are SGHDN and FVKESK. J lost 3 bases, V lost 5 bases, and 6 bases had no gene match. The CDR3 DNA follows: TGTGCCAGCAGCGCCCGGGGACTAGCGGGAGTTGGGGCCAACGTCCTGACTTTC. It is translated as CASSARGLAGVGANVLTF.